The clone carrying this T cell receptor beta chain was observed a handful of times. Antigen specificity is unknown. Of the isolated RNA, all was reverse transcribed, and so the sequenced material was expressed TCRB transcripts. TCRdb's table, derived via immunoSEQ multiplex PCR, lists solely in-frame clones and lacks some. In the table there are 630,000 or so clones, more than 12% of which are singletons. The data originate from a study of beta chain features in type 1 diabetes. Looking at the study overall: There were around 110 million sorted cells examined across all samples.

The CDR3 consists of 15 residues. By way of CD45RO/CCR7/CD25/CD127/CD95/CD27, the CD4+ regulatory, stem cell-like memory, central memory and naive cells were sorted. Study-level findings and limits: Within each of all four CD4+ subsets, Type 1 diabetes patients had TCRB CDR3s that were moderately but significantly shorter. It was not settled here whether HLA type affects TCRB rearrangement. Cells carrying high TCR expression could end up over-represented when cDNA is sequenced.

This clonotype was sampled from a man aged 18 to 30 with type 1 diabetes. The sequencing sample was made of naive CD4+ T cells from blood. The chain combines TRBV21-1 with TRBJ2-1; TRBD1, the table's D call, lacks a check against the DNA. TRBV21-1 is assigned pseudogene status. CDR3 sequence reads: CASSLTASSYNEQFF. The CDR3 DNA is TGTGCCAGCAGCCTTACAGCCAGCTCCTACAATGAGCAGTTCTTC.